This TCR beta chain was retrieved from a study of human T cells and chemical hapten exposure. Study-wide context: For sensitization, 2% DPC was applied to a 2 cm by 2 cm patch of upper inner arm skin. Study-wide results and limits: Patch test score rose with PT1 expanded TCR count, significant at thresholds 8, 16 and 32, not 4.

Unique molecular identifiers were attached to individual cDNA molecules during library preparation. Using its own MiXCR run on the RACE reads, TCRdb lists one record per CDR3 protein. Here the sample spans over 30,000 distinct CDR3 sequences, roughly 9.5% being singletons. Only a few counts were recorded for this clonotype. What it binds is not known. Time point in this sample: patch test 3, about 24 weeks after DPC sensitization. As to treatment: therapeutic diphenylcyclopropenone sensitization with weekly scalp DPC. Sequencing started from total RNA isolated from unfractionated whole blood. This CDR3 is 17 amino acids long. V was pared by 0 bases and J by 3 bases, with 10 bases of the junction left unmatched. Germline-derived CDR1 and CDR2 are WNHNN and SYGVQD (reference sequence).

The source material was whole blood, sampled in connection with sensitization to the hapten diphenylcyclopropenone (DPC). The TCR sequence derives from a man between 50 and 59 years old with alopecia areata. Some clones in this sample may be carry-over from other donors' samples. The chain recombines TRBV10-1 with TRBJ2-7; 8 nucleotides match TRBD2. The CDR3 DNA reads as TGCGCCAGCAGTGAGTCGATCGCGGGGACTAGTTTCTACGAGCAGTACTTC. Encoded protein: CASSESIAGTSFYEQYF.